This TCR beta chain was captured by sequencing in a study of regulatory T cells in long-lasting Graves disease. Notes on the study in general: Less diverse TCR repertoires were seen in persistent Graves' patients than in newly diagnosed ones.

Time point in this sample: newly diagnosed GD, antithyroid drugs for less than 3 months. The authors made the TCR library using RNA they extracted from PBMCs. Researchers made TCR beta libraries by using iRepertoire HTBI primers and running Arm-PCR on CDR3 regions. TCRdb reprocessed the multiplex PCR reads via MiXCR and lists one record per CDR3 protein. The sample carries approximately 300,000 distinct CDR3 sequences, more than 15% recorded once. This clonotype was seen only a few times. As yet, its antigen is unknown. Just one base apart from a much larger clone, this may be a read error. The missing conserved phenylalanine or tryptophan at the end of this CDR3 makes a read error likely. This CDR3 has 16 amino acids. Trimming cost V 5 bases and J 6 bases; bases outside gene matches: 10. The germline V gene encodes CDR1 SGHAT and CDR2 FQDESV (reference sequence).

The genes are TRBV11-1 and TRBJ2-2; 9 bases are a match to TRBD1. The sequencing used peripheral blood mononuclear cells (PBMCs), collected at new diagnosis, from a patient treated with antithyroid drugs. This sequence originates from a female donor with Graves disease. CDR3 bases: TGTGCCAGCAGCGGACAGGGGCCTAGCCCCCCCGGGGAGCTGTTTTCT. It specifies CASSGQGPSPPGELFS.